This T cell receptor beta chain was recorded in a study of blood T cell repertoires in COVID-19. Generated by immunoSEQ multiplex PCR, the TCRdb table keeps only in-frame clones and is missing some. This sample yields about 260,000 clones, of which roughly 82% are seen a single time; over 2% belongs to the top ten. In germline, CDR1 is MDHEN, CDR2 SYDVKM. V lost 6 bases, J lost 4 bases, and 14 bases stayed unmatched. The CDR3 has 17 amino acids. The specimen was PBMCs or T cells enriched from blood (not recorded which). The receptor was derived from a woman aged 50 to 60 who had recovered from COVID-19. The chain employs TRBV28 and TRBJ2-7; TRBD2 agrees at 11 bases. CDR3 amino acids: CASSGGVSGRAGYEQYF. CDR3 sequence (DNA): TGTGCCAGCAGCGGGGGGGTTAGCGGGAGGGCCGGTTACGAGCAGTACTTC.